This T cell receptor (beta chain) was observed in a study of shared clonotypes between healthy human individuals. Study conclusions and caveats: Generally, estimated richness proved larger in naive subsets than it did in memory subsets. Naive CD4 clonotype sharing across several donors was roughly 5%. Non-shared clonotypes were found to have lower generation probabilities than the clonotypes that were shared by all four of the sorted-subset donors.

The germline gives CDR1 ENHRY, CDR2 SYGVKD. The length of the CDR3 is 17 residues. V dropped 2 bases and J dropped 0 bases, with 11 bases sitting between them. Healthy HIV-negative adults without recent acute infections or vaccinations served as donors. In regard to this clone: As yet, its antigen is unknown.

Using immunoSEQ multiplex PCR, the repertoire was profiled, and TCRdb retains in-frame clones only, with some absent. Seen here are about 1 million clones, about 75% observed once, and the top ten hold over 1.3%. This sequence joins TRBV10-3 and TRBJ2-6; D perhaps matches TRBD2 (6 bases). The specimen was memory CD4+ T cells sorted from blood. Subset given: CD45RA-negative fraction. The clonotype was recovered from a man younger than 35 in good health. In DNA form, the CDR3 reads TGTGCCATCAGTGAGCGGACTATCTCCTCTGGGGCCAACGTCCTGACTTTC. Translation: CAISERTISSGANVLTF.